The 7 T cell receptor beta chains below all came from one sample that was sequenced in a study of beta chain features in type 1 diabetes. The isolated RNA, all of it, was reverse transcribed, so expressed TCRB transcripts were what got sequenced. Generated by immunoSEQ multiplex PCR, the TCRdb table keeps only in-frame clones and is missing some. The sample yields fewer than 400,000 clones, 6.5% to 10% seen once. Sequencing used central memory CD4+ T cells from blood. These TCRs come from a young woman in good health.

This clone was seen more than once but under ten times. The chain couples TRBV7-3 to TRBJ2-2, with TRBD2 identical over 11 bases. Germline V CDR1 and CDR2: SGHTA, FQGTGA. The J segment lost 7 bases and the V segment lost 5 bases, leaving 9 bases of the junction unmatched. The CDR3 totals 16 residues. CDR3 region: CASSPAGTSGNGELFF. The CDR3, as DNA: TGTGCCAGCAGCCCAGCTGGGACTAGCGGAAACGGGGAGCTGTTTTTT.

The chain carries TRBV28 and TRBJ2-5; 8 nucleotides agree with TRBD1. V was pared by 5 bases and J by 2 bases, with 16 bases of the junction left unmatched. CDR3 length equals 18 residues. Germline CDR1 MDHEN, CDR2 SYDVKM. The CDR3 is CASSPLLRRTGKQETQYF. The CDR3 nucleotides are TGTGCCAGCAGTCCACTGCTCCGTCGGACAGGGAAGCAAGAGACCCAGTACTTC. Full variable domain (missing parts from reference TRBV28 and TRBJ2-5): DVKVTQSSRYLVKRTGEKVFLECVQDMDHENMFWYRQDPGLGLRLIYFSYDVKMKEKGDIPEGYSVSREKKERFSLILESASTNQTSMYLCASSPLLRRTGKQETQYFGPGTRLLVL.

This clone was recorded at least ten times. V gene TRBV28 combines with J gene TRBJ2-4; no clear D. Deletions cut 2 bases from V and 0 bases from J, with 5 bases between. The CDR3 is 14 residues long. Germline lookup yields CDR1 MDHEN and CDR2 SYDVKM. Here the CDR3 DNA reads TGTGCCAGCAGTTTAGGCCTAGCCAAAAACATTCAGTACTTC. Residues: CASSLGLAKNIQYF.

This clone has just a few counts. This CDR3 is also generated by other DNA sequences in the sample. The V call is TRBV6-5, the J call TRBJ2-7, with 13 bases that match TRBD2. With 5 bases clipped from V and 3 bases from J, the junction kept 4 bases outside the gene matches. CDR1 MNHEY and CDR2 SVGAGI come from the germline V gene. This CDR3 is 15 amino acids long. For the CDR3, the DNA is TGTGCCAGCAGTCCGGGACTAGCGGGAATCTACGAGCAGTACTTC. Its protein is CASSPGLAGIYEQYF.

This clone was detected a few times. This chain links TRBV7-2 with TRBJ2-7; TRBD2 matches at 11 bases. V lost 5 bases and J lost 3; bases outside the gene matches: 3. Germline lookup yields CDR1 SGHTA and CDR2 FQGNSA. This CDR3 spans 14 amino acids. CDR3 loop: CASSTSGRFYEQYF. CDR3 nucleotide sequence: TGTGCCAGCAGCACTAGCGGGAGATTCTACGAGCAGTACTTC.

This clone was seen more than once but under ten times. The J gene is TRBJ2-3, the V gene TRBV2; D gene ambiguous. The CDR3 is 12 amino acids. CDR1 and CDR2 (germline): SNHLY, FYNNEI. Trimming took off 3 bases at V and 5 bases at J, with 6 bases between the two ends. For the CDR3, the DNA is TGTGCCAGCAGTGACGGCGGAGATACGCAGTATTTT. Translation: CASSDGGDTQYF.

This clone was picked up a small number of times. The chain uses TRBV4-2 and TRBJ1-2; perhaps TRBD1 as D (5 bases). CDR3 length: 14 amino acids. Trimming removed 1 base from V and 3 bases from J, with 9 bases in between. The germline V gene encodes CDR1 LGHNA and CDR2 YNFKEQ. CDR3 bases: TGTGCCAGCAGCCAAGTTTCCAGGGACTATGGCTACACCTTC. Residues: CASSQVSRDYGYTF.